Listed below are T cell receptor beta chains from one sample, sequenced in a study of blood T cells in healthy people across ages. TCRdb ran MiXCR on the 5' RACE reads and lists one entry per CDR3 protein. The table shows over a million distinct CDR3 sequences, with about 40% occurring only once. The sample consisted of blood. These TCRs come from a young woman in good health. Each CDR3 is given with its conserved first and last residue. D genes are given only for firm matches.

j_call	d_call	v_call	cdr3_aa
TRBJ2-7	TRBD2	TRBV10-2	CASGLSSGKGEQYF
TRBJ2-7	-	TRBV10-2	CASSETGLPYEQYF
TRBJ2-1	-	TRBV11-1	CASSPRGPYNEQFF
TRBJ2-7	-	TRBV20-1	CSARNIHGSSYEQYF
TRBJ2-1	TRBD2	TRBV4-2	CASSQGQAGGNEQFF
TRBJ1-2	-	TRBV28	CASSLPQNYGYTF
TRBJ2-5	-	TRBV19	CASSIGPGFQETQYF
TRBJ2-3	TRBD2	TRBV7-9	CASSSAGGKTDTQYF
TRBJ2-1	TRBD1	TRBV29-1	CSVEGQGANEQFF
TRBJ1-2	TRBD1	TRBV5-1	CASSLAGTGALNYGYTF
TRBJ1-1	-	TRBV3-1	CASSLSGPLGNTEAFF
TRBJ2-1	-	TRBV12-3/TRBV12-4	CASSAYNEQFF
TRBJ1-5	-	TRBV6-1	CASSETGISNQPQHF
TRBJ1-6	TRBD1	TRBV3-1	CASSDGTGLDNSPLHF
TRBJ1-1	TRBD1	TRBV27	CASSARDRPMGAFF
TRBJ2-7	-	TRBV5-4	CASSLRSGRSYEQYF
TRBJ2-1	-	TRBV12-3/TRBV12-4	CASHYNEQFF
TRBJ2-7	-	TRBV20-1	CSARLEGRRVSSYNEQYF
TRBJ2-3	TRBD1	TRBV6-2/TRBV6-3	CASSPRGQGSDTQYF
TRBJ2-5	TRBD1	TRBV7-9	CASSPWDRVDGETQYF
TRBJ2-3	-	TRBV12-3/TRBV12-4	CASKPGLTSTDTQYF
TRBJ2-6	-	TRBV4-1	CASGQKGVSGANVLTF
TRBJ1-2	-	TRBV7-2	CASSLEGSFGYTF
TRBJ2-1	TRBD2	TRBV12-3/TRBV12-4	CASSWTSGAFDEQFF
TRBJ1-6	-	TRBV5-1	CASRAGADNSPLHF
TRBJ1-3	-	TRBV12-3/TRBV12-4	CASRWENTIYF
TRBJ2-3	-	TRBV7-9	CASSLGTAGTLGTQYF
TRBJ2-1	-	TRBV11-2	CASSSLGSSSYNEQFF
TRBJ2-2	TRBD2	TRBV24-1	CATSEGFSGTGTGELFF
TRBJ1-3	-	TRBV6-6	CASRTTSGNTIYF
TRBJ2-1	-	TRBV6-5	CASSSPTGRGGNEQFF
TRBJ1-2	-	TRBV9	CASSVPVGPSYTF
TRBJ2-7	TRBD2	TRBV20-1	CSARRLAGATYEQYF
TRBJ2-3	TRBD1	TRBV20-1	CSARGQGAWDTQYF
TRBJ2-4	-	TRBV20-1	CSALLKNIQYF
TRBJ2-7	-	TRBV7-9	CASSRSGTAYEQYF
TRBJ2-5	TRBD1	TRBV5-1	CASSIGQGEETQYF
TRBJ2-5	-	TRBV3-1	CASSQELAQETQYF
TRBJ2-7	TRBD2	TRBV25-1	CASALGGGNEQYF
TRBJ2-6	-	TRBV2	CASNMDSRSGANVLTF
-	TRBD2	TRBV20-1	CSASWDYTYEQYF
TRBJ1-1	TRBD1	TRBV6-6	CASSSRDSTHTEAFF
-	TRBD2	TRBV5-5	CASSLGGLAGTYEQYF
TRBJ2-3	TRBD2	TRBV10-3	CAISGTLAASTDTQYF
TRBJ1-5	-	TRBV27	CASSFTYSNQPQHF
TRBJ1-6	-	TRBV6-5	CASSYGPSPLHF
TRBJ2-1	TRBD2	TRBV10-3	CATIAGGEQFF
TRBJ2-1	TRBD2	TRBV29-1	CSALGLAAIPNEQFF
TRBJ2-2	TRBD2	TRBV29-1	CSAVGLAGGSNTGELFF
TRBJ1-1	-	TRBV4-1	CASSKQRNTEAFF
TRBJ2-3	-	TRBV10-3	CAISPRGTSTDTQYF
TRBJ1-3	-	TRBV7-2	CASSLGSPGNTIYF
TRBJ2-7	-	TRBV20-1	CSAIDTLPEQYF